The 6 T cell receptor beta chains presented below share a single source sample, sequenced in a study of graft-versus-host responses after intestinal transplantation (dated by TCRdb to about 2021). Their target antigens are unknown. The time point tag for this specimen amounts to: cells obtained before transplantation from donor or recipient. Library prep was done by the immunoSEQ multiplex PCR assay. Entries here come from immuneACCESS through TCRdb and include only in-frame sequences with V and J called. Some clones fail to appear in such tables; in the studies checked, an unresolved V gene covers under half of the shortfall, and the cause of the remainder is unknown. Here the sample has some 90,000 clones; 85% to 95% occur a single time. The top ten constitute around 0.44% of the sample. The sample was unstimulated CD8+ T cells sorted from spleen or lymph node cells, taken before transplant. Receptor source: a human donor who was the organ donor for an intestinal transplant.

The chain couples TRBV7-8 to TRBJ2-7; D may be TRBD1 (5 bases). The CDR3 loop spans 13 amino acids. The germline gives CDR1 SGHVS, CDR2 FQNEAQ. Trimming cost V 2 bases and J 4 bases, with 9 bases left between them. The CDR3 DNA reads TGTGCCAGCAGCTTAATCGACAGTTACGAGCAGTACTTC. It translates to CASSLIDSYEQYF.

There are a few counts of this clone. In DNA form, the CDR3 reads TGTGCCAGCAGTGCGGGACAGGGTGGGGGCTACGAGCAGTACTTC. This translates into CASSAGQGGGYEQYF. The chain recombines TRBV2 with TRBJ2-7; TRBD1 aligns across 9 bases. CDR1 is SNHLY, CDR2 FYNNEI, per germline. The trim removed 4 bases at V and 3 bases at J, leaving 7 bases unmatched. The CDR3 runs to 15 residues. Full variable domain (missing parts from reference TRBV2 and TRBJ2-7): EPEVTQTPSHQVTQMGQEVILRCVPISNHLYFYWYRQILGQKVEFLVSFYNNEISEKSEIFDDQFSVERPDGSNFTLKIRSTKLEDSAMYFCASSAGQGGGYEQYFGPGTRLTVT.

Concerning this clone: Other DNA sequences of this sample code for an identical CDR3. The CDR3 nucleotides are TGCGCCAGCAGCCAAGAAGTAACAGGGGGCTCCACTGAAGCTTTCTTT. Amino acid sequence: CASSQEVTGGSTEAFF. V is TRBV4-1 and J is TRBJ1-1; 9 bases are a match to TRBD1. The CDR3 totals 16 residues. CDR1 and CDR2 from the germline V gene are MGHRA and YSYEKL. V trimming: 0 bases; J trimming: 4 bases; junction bases outside the gene matches: 6.

The chain combines TRBV7-2 with TRBJ1-6; D is perhaps TRBD1 (5 bases). Germline CDR1 reads SGHTA; CDR2 reads FQGNSA. This CDR3 is 14 amino acids long. Trimming shortened V by 5 bases and J by 7 bases, and 12 bases separated the two germline ends. The CDR3 sequence is CASSRRGINSPLHF. CDR3 DNA: TGTGCCAGCAGCCGTCGGGGGATCAATTCACCCCTCCACTTT.

The V and J genes are TRBV7-9 and TRBJ2-7; TRBD1 agrees at 7 bases. Germline CDR1 is SEHNR and CDR2 is FQNEAQ (reference sequence). V was pared by 3 bases and J by 2 bases, with 7 bases of the junction left unmatched. This CDR3 has 15 amino acids. The CDR3 is CASSFDREPTYEQYF. CDR3 bases: TGTGCCAGCAGCTTTGACAGGGAGCCTACCTACGAGCAGTACTTC.

The chain links TRBV7-2 to TRBJ2-1; 9 bases align to TRBD2. Trimming at V came to 4 bases and at J to 7 bases, leaving 11 bases not matched to a gene. CDR1 and CDR2 from the germline V gene are SGHTA and FQGNSA. CDR3 size: 16 residues. The chain's CDR3 is CASSYASSGVRNEQFF. As DNA, the CDR3 is TGTGCCAGCAGCTACGCCTCTAGCGGGGTTCGGAATGAGCAGTTCTTC.